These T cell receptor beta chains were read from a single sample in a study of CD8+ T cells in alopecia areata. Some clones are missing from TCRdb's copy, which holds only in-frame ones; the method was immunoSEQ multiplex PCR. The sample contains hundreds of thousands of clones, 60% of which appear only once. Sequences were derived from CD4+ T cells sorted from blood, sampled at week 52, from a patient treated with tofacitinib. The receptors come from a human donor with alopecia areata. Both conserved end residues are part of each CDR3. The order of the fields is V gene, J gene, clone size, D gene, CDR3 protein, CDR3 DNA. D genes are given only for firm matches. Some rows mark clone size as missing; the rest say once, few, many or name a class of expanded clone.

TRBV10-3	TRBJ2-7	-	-	CAISEGGGPSSYEQYF	TGTGCCATCAGTGAGGGAGGGGGTCCGAGCTCCTACGAGCAGTACTTC
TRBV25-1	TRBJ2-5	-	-	CASSDPAVGEETQYF	TGTGCCAGCAGTGATCCCGCGGTCGGAGAAGAGACCCAGTACTTC
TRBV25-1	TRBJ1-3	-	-	CASSEVGNTIYF	TGTGCCAGCAGTGAAGTAGGAAACACCATATATTTT
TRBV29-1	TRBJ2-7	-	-	CSVTMGGIAYEQYF	TGCAGCGTTACTATGGGGGGTATTGCCTACGAGCAGTACTTC
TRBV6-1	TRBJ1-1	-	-	CASSVRGQNTEAFF	TGTGCCAGCAGTGTCCGAGGACAGAACACTGAAGCTTTCTTT
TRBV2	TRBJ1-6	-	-	CASSVSSSPLHF	TGTGCCAGCAGTGTGAGTTCTTCACCCCTCCACTTT
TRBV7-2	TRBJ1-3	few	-	CASSTGIQSSGNTIYF	TGTGCCAGCAGCACAGGCATCCAGAGCTCTGGAAACACCATATATTTT
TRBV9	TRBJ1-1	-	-	CASSVDSAYTEAFF	TGTGCCAGCAGCGTAGACAGCGCCTACACTGAAGCTTTCTTT
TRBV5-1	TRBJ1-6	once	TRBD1	CASSSGQGVGSPLHF	TGCGCCAGCAGCTCGGGACAGGGAGTCGGCTCACCCCTCCACTTT
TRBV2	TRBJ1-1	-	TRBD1	CASTQGRGLTEAFF	TGTGCCAGCACCCAGGGCAGGGGGCTCACTGAAGCTTTCTTT
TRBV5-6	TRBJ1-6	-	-	CASSLPASNSPLHF	TGTGCCAGCAGCCTCCCCGCCTCTAATTCACCCCTCCACTTT
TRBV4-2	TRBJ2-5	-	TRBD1	CASSQDGTANRGGETQYF	TGTGCCAGCAGCCAAGATGGGACAGCTAATAGAGGTGGAGAGACCCAGTACTTC
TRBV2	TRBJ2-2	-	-	CASNYQGTGELFF	TGTGCCAGCAATTACCAGGGAACCGGGGAGCTGTTTTTT
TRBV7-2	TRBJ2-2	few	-	CASSPPAFTGELFF	TGTGCCAGCAGCCCCCCAGCGTTCACCGGGGAGCTGTTTTTT
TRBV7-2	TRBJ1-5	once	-	CASSPGPGGNQPQHF	TGTGCCAGCAGCCCGGGACCTGGGGGCAATCAGCCCCAGCATTTT
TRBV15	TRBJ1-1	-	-	CATSKGDHRDTEAFF	TGTGCCACCAGCAAAGGGGATCACAGGGACACTGAAGCTTTCTTT
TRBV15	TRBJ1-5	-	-	CATSRVIQSNQPQHF	TGTGCCACCAGCCGAGTTATCCAGAGCAATCAGCCCCAGCATTTT
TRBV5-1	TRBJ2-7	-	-	CASSVDTLGYEQYF	TGCGCCAGCAGCGTGGACACCTTGGGGTACGAGCAGTACTTC
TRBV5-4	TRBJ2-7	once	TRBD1	CASSVGDSPYEQYF	TGTGCCAGCAGTGTCGGGGACAGTCCCTACGAGCAGTACTTC
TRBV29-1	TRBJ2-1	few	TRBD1	CSVGRDRGGPARFF	TGCAGCGTTGGCCGGGACAGGGGCGGCCCGGCACGGTTCTTC
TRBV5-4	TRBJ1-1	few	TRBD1	CASSSGQGARNTEAFF	TGTGCCAGCAGCTCCGGACAGGGGGCCAGGAACACTGAAGCTTTCTTT
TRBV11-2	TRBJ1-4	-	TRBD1	CASSFSAGGNEKLFF	TGTGCCAGCAGCTTTAGCGCAGGGGGTAATGAAAAACTGTTTTTT
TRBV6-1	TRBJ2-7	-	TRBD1	CASSAEDRAYYEQYF	TGTGCCAGCAGTGCTGAGGACAGGGCTTACTACGAGCAGTACTTC
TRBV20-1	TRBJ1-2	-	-	CSASVPGGYTF	TGCAGTGCTTCGGTCCCCGGAGGCTACACCTTC
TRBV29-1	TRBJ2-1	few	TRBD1	CSAGTGSHNEQFF	TGCAGCGCTGGGACAGGGTCCCACAATGAGCAGTTCTTC
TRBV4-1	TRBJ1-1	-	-	CASSRDTEAFF	TGCGCCAGCAGCCGGGACACTGAAGCTTTCTTT
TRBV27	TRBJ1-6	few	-	CASSFTVQGSLHF	TGTGCCAGCAGTTTTACAGTCCAGGGCTCCCTCCACTTT
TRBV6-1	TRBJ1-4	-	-	CASSGSPREKLFF	TGTGCCAGCTCCGGGTCCCCAAGGGAAAAACTGTTTTTT
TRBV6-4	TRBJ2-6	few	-	CASSDSRGGSGANVLTF	TGTGCCAGCAGTGACTCGAGGGGGGGCTCTGGGGCCAACGTCCTGACTTTC
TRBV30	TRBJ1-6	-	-	CAWPLNREQLNPRSYNSPLHF	TGTGCCTGGCCCCTCAACCGTGAACAGTTGAATCCCCGCTCCTATAATTCACCCCTCCACTTT
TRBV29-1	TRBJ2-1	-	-	CSVRQGWSYNEQFF	TGCAGCGTGCGGCAGGGGTGGTCCTACAATGAGCAGTTCTTC
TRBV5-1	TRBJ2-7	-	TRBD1	CASSTGGKSYEQYF	TGCGCCAGCAGCACAGGGGGAAAGTCCTACGAGCAGTACTTC
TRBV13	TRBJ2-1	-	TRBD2	CASSLGPGLAGARSYNEQFF	TGTGCCAGCAGCTTAGGCCCAGGACTAGCGGGGGCCCGCTCCTACAATGAGCAGTTCTTC
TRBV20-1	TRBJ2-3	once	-	CSALPTDTQYF	TGCAGTGCCCTCCCCACAGATACGCAGTATTTT
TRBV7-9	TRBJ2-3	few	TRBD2	CASSLTSGAADTQYF	TGTGCCAGCAGCTTAACTAGCGGGGCAGCAGATACGCAGTATTTT
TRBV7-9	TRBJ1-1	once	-	CASSLVGNTEAFF	TGTGCCAGCAGCTTAGTGGGGAACACTGAAGCTTTCTTT
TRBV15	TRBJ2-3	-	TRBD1	CATSRPGTGGTDTQYF	TGTGCCACCAGCAGGCCTGGGACAGGTGGAACAGATACGCAGTATTTT
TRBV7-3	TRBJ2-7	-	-	CASSPWTNSYEQYF	TGTGCCAGCAGCCCCTGGACCAACTCCTACGAGCAGTACTTC
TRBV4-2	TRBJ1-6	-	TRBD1	CASRQRTGRDNSPLHF	TGTGCCAGCAGACAAAGGACAGGGAGAGATAATTCACCCCTCCACTTT
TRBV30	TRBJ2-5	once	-	CAWSGGGGETQYF	TGTGCCTGGAGCGGGGGAGGTGGAGAGACCCAGTACTTC
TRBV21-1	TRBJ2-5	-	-	CASSKVQDREQETQYF	TGTGCCAGCAGCAAAGTCCAGGACAGGGAACAAGAGACCCAGTACTTC
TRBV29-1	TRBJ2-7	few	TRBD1	CSVEAGTGSYEQYF	TGCAGCGTTGAAGCGGGGACAGGCAGTTACGAGCAGTACTTC
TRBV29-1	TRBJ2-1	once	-	CSSWEWRNEQFF	TGCAGCTCTTGGGAGTGGAGGAATGAGCAGTTCTTC